This TCR beta chain appears in the sequencing data of a study of blood T cell repertoires in COVID-19 (dated by TCRdb to 2020 to 2021). Regarding the study in general: Samples from collaborators originated in the United States, Italy and Spain and spanned both the acute and convalescent phases of COVID-19. The repertoires were released in a freely available public database meant as a resource for research on the immune response to SARS-CoV-2. The material from the prospective study consisted of cDNA or gDNA derived from T cells, B-cell-depleted T cells, or PBMCs. The dataset comprised deeply sampled blood TCRbeta repertoires from subjects exposed to, actively infected with, or recovered from COVID-19. Samples came from the ongoing ImmuneRACE study (first 160 participants) plus 1,254 subjects from 6 global collaborators. Where HLA class I and class II types were available, the types were taken from metadata supplied by the sample provider, not from assay-based typing. Sample metadata almost always included a de-identified subject ID, COVID-19 status, age in years and sex.

As to this clone: No antigen is known for it. Base qualities are missing; no much larger clone stands one base away.

Here V drops 1 base and J drops 8 bases, and the junction holds 4 bases not matched to any gene. The CDR3 has 14 amino acids, counting the end cysteine and phenylalanine. Only CDR3 DNA remains: 42 bases, in frame from the first base. Per the germline V gene (reference sequence), LNHDA is the CDR1 and SQIVND is the CDR2. The investigation overall reported the following: Clinical and demographic metadata were provided uncurated, with the amount varying by source and participant.

TCRbeta CDR3 regions were amplified from genomic DNA using the immunoSEQ Assay, a bias-controlled multiplex PCR. For the original study's pipeline: Within the assay, amplification of reference gene primers was used to estimate how many nucleated cells each sample contained. Sequence reads were collapsed and filtered to measure the absolute abundance of every unique TCRbeta CDR3 rearrangement. For each sample, productive Simpson clonality was calculated as the square root of Simpson's diversity index over productive rearrangements. The table was pulled from immuneACCESS by TCRdb, which kept in-frame rearrangements only. Such tables lose some clones; where checked, under half of the loss comes from unresolved V genes, and the rest has no known cause. That table gives V, J and clone size, and the DNA gave D and trimming. The sample profile shows more than 300,000 clones; 70% to 90% of them were found once. Less than 11% of the sample lies in the top ten.

One collaborating source in Seattle enrolled patients while the patients were actively infected and followed the patients over time throughout the course of disease. The collaborating institutions used their own protocols to collect whole blood in K2EDTA tubes. For TCRbeta analysis, collaborators shipped samples as frozen whole blood, isolated PBMCs, or DNA extracted from either of those sample types. This TCR was sampled from a woman aged 30 to 39 with COVID-19, enrolled during active disease. The rearrangement combines TRBV19 with TRBJ2-1; 8 bases in the junction line up with TRBD1. The sample was peripheral blood. The sequenced DNA is TGTGCCAGTAGTATAGTGTCAGGGGGCGATGAGCAGTTCTTC. The encoded protein is CASSIVSGGDEQFF.